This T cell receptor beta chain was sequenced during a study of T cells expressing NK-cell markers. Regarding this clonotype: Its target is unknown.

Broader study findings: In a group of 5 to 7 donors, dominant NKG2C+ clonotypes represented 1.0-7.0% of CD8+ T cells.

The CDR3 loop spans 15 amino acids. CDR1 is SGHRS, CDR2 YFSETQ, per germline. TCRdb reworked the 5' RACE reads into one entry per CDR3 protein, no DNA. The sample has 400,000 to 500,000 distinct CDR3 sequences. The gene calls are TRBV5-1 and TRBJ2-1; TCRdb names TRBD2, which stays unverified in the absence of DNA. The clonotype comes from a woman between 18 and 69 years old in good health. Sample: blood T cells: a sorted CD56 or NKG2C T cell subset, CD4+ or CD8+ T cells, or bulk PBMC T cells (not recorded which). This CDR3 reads CASSLLASGSGEQFF.